Given below is one TCR beta chain in context. The data belong to a study of blood T cell repertoires in COVID-19. V was shortened by 5 bases and J by 10 bases, with 14 bases between the two germline ends. Germline assignment: CDR1 MNHEY and CDR2 SMNVEV (reference sequence). This CDR3 has 13 amino acids. Profiling relied on immunoSEQ multiplex PCR, and the TCRdb table lists in-frame clones only, not all of them. The sample records over 600,000 clones, around 89% being singletons. This chain joins TRBV27 and TRBJ1-4; D possibly corresponds to TRBD1 (5 bases). The clonotype was recovered from a woman younger than 35 with acute or convalescent COVID-19. The sequencing sample was made of peripheral blood. In DNA, the CDR3 is TGTGCCAGCAGTGCCGGGGGGGTGGGAAAACTGTTTTTT. It yields the protein CASSAGGVGKLFF.